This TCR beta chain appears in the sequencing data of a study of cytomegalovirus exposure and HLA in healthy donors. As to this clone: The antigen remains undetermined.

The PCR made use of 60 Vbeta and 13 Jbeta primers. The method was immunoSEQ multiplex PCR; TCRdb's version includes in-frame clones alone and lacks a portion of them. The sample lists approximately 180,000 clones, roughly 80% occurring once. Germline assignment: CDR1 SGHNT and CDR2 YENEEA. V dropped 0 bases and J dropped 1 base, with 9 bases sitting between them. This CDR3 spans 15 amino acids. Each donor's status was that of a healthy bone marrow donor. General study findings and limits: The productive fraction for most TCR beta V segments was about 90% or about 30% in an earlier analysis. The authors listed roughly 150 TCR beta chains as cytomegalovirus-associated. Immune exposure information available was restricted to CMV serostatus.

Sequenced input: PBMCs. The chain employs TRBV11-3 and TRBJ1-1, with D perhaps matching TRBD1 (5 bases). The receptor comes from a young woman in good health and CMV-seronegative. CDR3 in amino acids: CASSLDLGQNTEAFF. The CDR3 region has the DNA TGTGCCAGCAGCTTAGATCTGGGGCAGAACACTGAAGCTTTCTTT.